Sequencing of this TCR beta chain was carried out in a study of regulatory T cells in long-lasting Graves disease. Study-wide background: Those with persistent Graves' disease had received antithyroid drugs for over 5 years with positive TSH receptor antibodies. Study-wide results and caveats: Whereas 966 public clonotypes were shared by new patients, persistent patients shared more, at approximately 2,700. Limited sample numbers may have lowered accuracy.

The sample's time point: persistent/refractory GD, antithyroid drugs over 5 years with positive TRAb. PBMC RNA served as the TCR library source. The peripheral blood volume drawn was approximately 9 milliliters, and it was collected into EDTA tubes. Arm-PCR of CDR3 regions with iRepertoire HTBI primers generated TCR beta libraries. From the multiplex PCR reads, TCRdb called clonotypes with MiXCR, one entry per CDR3 protein. In the table there are about 470,000 distinct CDR3 sequences, roughly 20% of which are singletons. Trimming removed 4 bases from V and 3 bases from J; junction bases left unmatched: 4. The CDR3 runs to 16 residues. CDR1 is MNHEY, CDR2 SMNVEV, per germline (reference sequence). This clonotype was counted ten times or more. The antigen is undetermined.

The chain combines TRBV27 with TRBJ2-4; 12 nucleotides match TRBD2. This receptor was identified in a female donor with Graves disease. This sample comprised peripheral blood mononuclear cells (PBMCs), obtained when the disease was refractory, from a patient treated with antithyroid drugs. The CDR3 sequence is CASSSRLAGVKNIQYF. The CDR3 nucleotides read TGTGCCAGCAGTTCTCGACTAGCGGGAGTCAAAAACATTCAGTACTTC.